Below are 17 T cell receptor beta chains sequenced from a single sample in a study of blood T cell repertoires in COVID-19. Assay used: immunoSEQ multiplex PCR; TCRdb lists only in-frame clones, some missing. The sample holds about 50,000 clones, about 89% seen once. Sequencing was carried out using peripheral blood. Receptors were obtained from a man between 60 and 75 years old with active or convalescent COVID-19.

This clone appeared a few times. The rearrangement links TRBV5-8 to TRBJ2-3; a weak D match, TRBD2 (6 bases). The V end lost 4 bases, the J end lost 6 bases, and 18 bases lay between the germline ends. This CDR3 has 15 residues. Germline V gives CDR1 SGHTS, CDR2 YDEGEE. Here the CDR3 DNA reads TGTGCCAGCAGCAACCCGGGACTGGCATCGGATACGCAGTATTTT. Its protein is CASSNPGLASDTQYF.

V is TRBV12-5 and J is TRBJ1-1; 9 bases match TRBD1. There are 16 residues in the CDR3. V gave up 6 bases and J gave up 0 bases; unmatched junction bases: 8. Germline CDR1 reads LGHNT; CDR2 reads FRNRAP. CDR3 protein: CASGKETGGLNTEAFF. The CDR3, as DNA: TGTGCTAGTGGAAAAGAGACAGGGGGGCTGAACACTGAAGCTTTCTTT.

The genes are TRBV5-4 and TRBJ1-1, with D perhaps TRBD1 (5 bases). CDR3 size: 14 residues. Germline lookup yields CDR1 SGHNT and CDR2 YYREEE (reference sequence). Trimming cost V 0 bases and J 1 base, with 7 bases left between them. This CDR3 reads CASSLGGGNTEAFF. Written as DNA, the CDR3 is TGTGCCAGCAGCTTGGGGGGCGGGAACACTGAAGCTTTCTTT.

The chain carries TRBV7-2 and TRBJ2-5, with a weak D call TRBD2 (6 bases). Trimming stripped 1 base from V and 6 bases from J, with 18 bases between. CDR3 length: 16 amino acids. Germline V CDR1 and CDR2: SGHTA, FQGNSA. The CDR3 DNA reads as TGTGCCAGCAGCTTAGAAGGGGCTTCCGGGGGAAAGACCCAGTACTTC. Amino acids: CASSLEGASGGKTQYF.

V and J are TRBV6-5 and TRBJ2-5; 8 nucleotides agree with TRBD1. From germline, CDR1 is MNHEY and CDR2 SVGAGI. J was trimmed by 4 bases and V by 8 bases; bases with no gene match: 3. This CDR3 is 12 amino acids long. The CDR3 sequence: CASGQGGETQYF. CDR3 DNA: TGTGCCAGCGGACAGGGAGGAGAGACCCAGTACTTC.

This chain connects TRBV5-4 to TRBJ1-1; TRBD1 matches at 7 bases. Trimming removed 1 base from V and 1 base from J; junction bases left unmatched: 1. This CDR3 has 14 amino acids. Germline V gene sequence: CDR1 SGHNT, CDR2 YYREEE (reference sequence). The CDR3 region has the DNA TGTGCCAGCAGCTTGAACAGGGGGAACACTGAAGCTTTCTTT. It codes for CASSLNRGNTEAFF.

The rearrangement links TRBV15 to TRBJ2-5; weak D call: TRBD2 (5 bases). The length of the CDR3 is 16 residues. Trimming took off 0 bases at V and 1 base at J, with 12 bases between the two ends. From germline, CDR1 is LNHNV and CDR2 YYDKDF (reference sequence). This chain's CDR3 is CATSRDPGIGQETQYF. CDR3 coding DNA: TGTGCCACCAGCAGAGATCCGGGGATTGGCCAAGAGACCCAGTACTTC.

This chain links TRBV2 with TRBJ1-2, with D possibly TRBD1 on 5 matching bases. The CDR3 consists of 13 residues. Germline CDR1 SNHLY, CDR2 FYNNEI. Trimming removed 5 bases at V and 1 base at J, with 8 bases between. CDR3 protein: CASSQDSNYGYTF. The CDR3 DNA sequence: TGTGCCAGCAGTCAAGACAGTAACTATGGCTACACCTTC.

The chain employs TRBV3-1 (or the pseudogene TRBV3-2) and TRBJ1-2; 7 bases line up with TRBD1. Germline V CDR1 and CDR2: LGHDT, YNNKEL (reference sequence). The CDR3 runs to 14 residues. V shed 0 bases, J shed 8 bases, and the junction held 6 bases outside the gene matches. The chain's CDR3 is CASSQDGGGGGYTF. The CDR3 DNA is TGTGCCAGCAGCCAAGACGGAGGGGGCGGCGGCTACACCTTC.

The chain carries TRBV20-1 and TRBJ1-4; D is possibly TRBD1 (6 bases). The CDR3 runs to 13 residues. Trimming left V 3 bases short and J 7 bases short, with 12 bases between. In germline, CDR1 is DFQATT, CDR2 SNEGSKA (reference sequence). The CDR3 DNA follows: TGCAGTGCTAGTGGGGGGCAGGGTGAAAAACTGTTTTTT. It yields the protein CSASGGQGEKLFF.

This chain connects TRBV18 to TRBJ1-1; a possible D gene is TRBD1 (5 bases). Germline loops: CDR1 KGHSH, CDR2 LQKENI. The CDR3 is made up of 14 amino acids. V shed 4 bases and J shed 5 bases, with 14 bases lying between them. In DNA, the CDR3 is TGTGCCAGCTCACTTGACAGAATAGCAACTGAAGCTTTCTTT. Translating gives CASSLDRIATEAFF. The full variable domain, with the rest looked up from reference TRBV18 and TRBJ1-1, is NAGVMQNPRHLVRRRGQEARLRCSPMKGHSHVYWYRQLPEEGLKFMVYLQKENIIDESGMPKERFSAEFPKEGPSILRIQQVVRGDSAAYFCASSLDRIATEAFFGQGTRLTVV.

The chain links TRBV2 to TRBJ2-6, with no clear D. Germline loops: CDR1 SNHLY, CDR2 FYNNEI. V lost 1 base to trimming and J lost 0 bases, with 4 bases between them. The CDR3 loop spans 15 amino acids. The CDR3, as DNA: TGTGCCAGCAGTGAAGTCCTCTCTGGGGCCAACGTCCTGACTTTC. Encoded protein: CASSEVLSGANVLTF.

CDR3 region: CASSLILEGRAGNTIYF. The CDR3 DNA reads as TGTGCCAGCAGCTTAATCCTTGAGGGGAGGGCTGGAAACACCATATATTTT. V gene TRBV7-6 combines with J gene TRBJ1-3, with D perhaps matching TRBD1 (5 bases). The CDR3 consists of 17 residues. The V end lost 2 bases, the J end lost 2 bases, and 16 bases lay between the germline ends. Germline V gene lookup returns CDR1 SGHVS and CDR2 FNYEAQ.

The J gene is TRBJ2-5, the V gene TRBV5-4, with 7 bases aligning to TRBD2. Germline V lookup: CDR1 SGHNT, CDR2 YYREEE (reference sequence). The CDR3 runs 13 residues. V lost 4 bases, J lost 2 bases, and 2 bases stayed unmatched. The CDR3 sequence: CASSQRGQETQYF. The CDR3 DNA follows: TGTGCCAGCAGCCAGCGGGGACAAGAGACCCAGTACTTC.

V is TRBV29-1 and J is TRBJ2-1; D possibly corresponds to TRBD1 (6 bases). V dropped 3 bases and J dropped 0 bases, with 9 bases sitting between them. This CDR3 region has 14 residues. Per germline, CDR1 SQVTM and CDR2 ANQGSEA. The CDR3 here is CSVDTGSSYNEQFF. The CDR3 bases are TGCAGCGTTGATACAGGGAGCTCCTACAATGAGCAGTTCTTC.

In this sample, this clone turned up a few times. V and J are TRBV30 and TRBJ2-2; D possibly corresponds to TRBD1 (5 bases). This CDR3 is 14 amino acids long. Germline loops: CDR1 GTSNPN, CDR2 SVGIG (reference sequence). Trimming removed 4 bases from V and 8 bases from J, with 17 bases in between. The CDR3 region has the DNA TGTGCCTGGATAAGGCAGGGTAAAATGGGGGAGCTGTTTTTT. This translates into CAWIRQGKMGELFF. Complete variable domain (other parts from reference TRBV30 and TRBJ2-2): SQTIHQWPATLVQPVGSPLSLECTVEGTSNPNLYWYRQAAGRGLQLLFYSVGIGQISSEVPQNLSASRPQDRQFILSSKKLLLSDSGFYLCAWIRQGKMGELFFGEGSRLTVL.

This clone was picked up one time. V and J are TRBV5-5 and TRBJ2-7, with D uncertain. V shed 0 bases and J shed 3 bases, with 4 bases lying between them. In germline, CDR1 is SGHKS, CDR2 YYEKEE (reference sequence). The CDR3 is 12 residues long. CDR3 coding DNA: TGTGCCAGCAGCTTGGCCAACTACGAGCAGTACTTC. It is translated as CASSLANYEQYF. The complete variable domain, with remaining parts taken from reference TRBV5-5 and TRBJ2-7, reads DAGVTQSPTHLIKTRGQQVTLRCSPISGHKSVSWYQQVLGQGPQFIFQYYEKEERGRGNFPDRFSARQFPNYSSELNVNALLLGDSALYLCASSLANYEQYFGPGTRLTVT.